Sequencing of this T cell receptor beta chain was carried out in a study of blood T cells in healthy people across ages. Study-wide results and caveats: PBMCs went unsorted, and a conclusive naive versus antigen-experienced comparison was therefore prevented. Donors of long life had a larger count of naive CD4+ cells and greater diversity than aged donors.

Turning to this clonotype: What it binds is unknown.

A second PCR of roughly 6 to 12 cycles used a sample-barcoded 5' primer and a J-beta primer mix. TCRdb independently ran MiXCR on the 5' RACE reads; one entry per CDR3 protein. The sample includes approximately 690,000 distinct CDR3 sequences, about 53% of them seen just once. Each sample had at least 6.5 million PBMCs isolated. This TCR came from a man between 60 and 75 years old in good health. The source material was blood.

CDR3 DNA sequence: TGTGCCAGCAGCTACAGGACAGGGGAAGGCGAGCAGTACTTC. Residues: CASSYRTGEGEQYF. This sequence joins TRBV3-1 and TRBJ2-7; TRBD1 aligns across 9 bases. This CDR3 comprises 14 residues. Germline loops: CDR1 LGHDT, CDR2 YNNKEL (reference sequence). V lost 5 bases and J lost 6; bases outside the gene matches: 8.